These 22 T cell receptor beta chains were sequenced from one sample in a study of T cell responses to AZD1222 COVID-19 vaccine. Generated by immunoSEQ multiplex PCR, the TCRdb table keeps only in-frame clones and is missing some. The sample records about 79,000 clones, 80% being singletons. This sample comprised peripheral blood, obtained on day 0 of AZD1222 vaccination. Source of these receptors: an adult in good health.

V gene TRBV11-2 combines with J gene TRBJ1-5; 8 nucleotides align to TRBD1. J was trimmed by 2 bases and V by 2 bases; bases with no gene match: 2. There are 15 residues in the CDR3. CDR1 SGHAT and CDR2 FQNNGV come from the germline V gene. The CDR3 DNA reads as TGTGCCAGCAGCTTAACAGGGGGTGGCAATCAGCCCCAGCATTTT. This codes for CASSLTGGGNQPQHF.

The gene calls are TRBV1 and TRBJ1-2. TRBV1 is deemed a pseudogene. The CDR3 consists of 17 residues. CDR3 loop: CTSSQLPDRTREDGYTF. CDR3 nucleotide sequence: TGCACCAGCAGCCAATTGCCCGATCGGACCCGGGAAGATGGCTACACCTTC.

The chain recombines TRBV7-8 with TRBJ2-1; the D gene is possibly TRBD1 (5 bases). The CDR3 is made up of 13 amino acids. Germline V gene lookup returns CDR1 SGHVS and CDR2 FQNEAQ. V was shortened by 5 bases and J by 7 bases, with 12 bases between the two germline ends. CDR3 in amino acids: CASSRQSPNEQFF. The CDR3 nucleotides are TGTGCCAGCAGCCGACAGAGCCCTAATGAGCAGTTCTTC.

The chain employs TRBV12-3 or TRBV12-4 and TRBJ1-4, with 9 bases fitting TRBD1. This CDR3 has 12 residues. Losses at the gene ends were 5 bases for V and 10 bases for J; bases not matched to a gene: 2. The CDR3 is CASSRTGVKLFF. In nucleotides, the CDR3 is TGTGCCAGCAGTCGGACAGGGGTAAAACTGTTTTTT.

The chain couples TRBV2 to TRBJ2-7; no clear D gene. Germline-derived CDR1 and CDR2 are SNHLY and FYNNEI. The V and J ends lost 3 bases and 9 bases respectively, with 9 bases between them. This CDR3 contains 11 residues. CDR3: CASSDFSTQYF. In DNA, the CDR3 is TGTGCCAGCAGTGACTTTAGTACGCAGTACTTC.

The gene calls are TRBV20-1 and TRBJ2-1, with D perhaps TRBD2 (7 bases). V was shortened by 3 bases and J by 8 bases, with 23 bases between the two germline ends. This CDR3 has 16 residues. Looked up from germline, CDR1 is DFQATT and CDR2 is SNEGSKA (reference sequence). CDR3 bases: TGCAGTGCTAGTTCAAGGACGCGGGGGCCCCAGGATGAGCAGTTCTTC. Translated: CSASSRTRGPQDEQFF.

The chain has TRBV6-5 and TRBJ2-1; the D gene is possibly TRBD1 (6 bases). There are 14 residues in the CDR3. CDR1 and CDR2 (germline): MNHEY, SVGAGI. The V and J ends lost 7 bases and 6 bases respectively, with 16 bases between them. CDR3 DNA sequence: TGTGCCAGCACGGGACAACTGGGGGCCAATGAGCAGTTCTTC. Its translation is CASTGQLGANEQFF.

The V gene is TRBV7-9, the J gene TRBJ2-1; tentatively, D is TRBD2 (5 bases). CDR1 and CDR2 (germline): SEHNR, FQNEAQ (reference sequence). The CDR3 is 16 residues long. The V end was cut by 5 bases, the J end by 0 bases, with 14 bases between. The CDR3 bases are TGTGCCAGCAGCCCCGGCGGGTTTTTCTCCTACAATGAGCAGTTCTTC. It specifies CASSPGGFFSYNEQFF. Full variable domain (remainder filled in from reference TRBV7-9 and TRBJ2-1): DTGVSQNPRHKITKRGQNVTFRCDPISEHNRLYWYRQTLGQGPEFLTYFQNEAQLEKSRLLSDRFSAERPKGSFSTLEIQRTEQGDSAMYLCASSPGGFFSYNEQFFGPGTRLTVL.

The CDR3 nucleotides read TGTGCCAGCAGTGTGGACCCATATGGCTACACCTTC. Its translation is CASSVDPYGYTF. The rearrangement joins TRBV2 to TRBJ1-2; D is unclear. Looked up from germline, CDR1 is SNHLY and CDR2 is FYNNEI. This CDR3 region has 12 residues. The V and J ends lost 4 bases and 5 bases respectively, with 8 bases between them.

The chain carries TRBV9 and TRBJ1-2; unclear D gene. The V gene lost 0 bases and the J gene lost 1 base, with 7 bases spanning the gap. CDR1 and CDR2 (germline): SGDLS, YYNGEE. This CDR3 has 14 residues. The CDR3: CASSVDSGNYGYTF. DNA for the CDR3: TGTGCCAGCAGCGTAGATAGCGGTAACTATGGCTACACCTTC.

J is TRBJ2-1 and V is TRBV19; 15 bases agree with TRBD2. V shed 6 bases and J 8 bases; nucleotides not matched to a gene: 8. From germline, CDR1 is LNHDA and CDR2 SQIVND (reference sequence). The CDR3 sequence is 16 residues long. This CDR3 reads CASRRTSGRARYEQFF. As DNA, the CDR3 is TGTGCCAGTAGACGGACTAGCGGGAGGGCCCGCTATGAGCAGTTCTTC.

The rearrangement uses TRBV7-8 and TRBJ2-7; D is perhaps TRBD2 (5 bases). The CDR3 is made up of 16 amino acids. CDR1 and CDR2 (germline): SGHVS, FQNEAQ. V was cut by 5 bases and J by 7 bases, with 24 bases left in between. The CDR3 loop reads CASSPQARTVPTEQYF. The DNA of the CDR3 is TGTGCCAGCAGCCCCCAAGCCAGGACTGTCCCTACGGAGCAGTACTTC. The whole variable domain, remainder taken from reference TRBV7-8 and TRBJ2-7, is GAGVSQSPRYKVAKRGQDVALRCDPISGHVSLFWYQQALGQGPEFLTYFQNEAQLDKSGLPSDRFFAERPEGSVSTLKIQRTQQEDSAVYLCASSPQARTVPTEQYFGPGTRLTVT.

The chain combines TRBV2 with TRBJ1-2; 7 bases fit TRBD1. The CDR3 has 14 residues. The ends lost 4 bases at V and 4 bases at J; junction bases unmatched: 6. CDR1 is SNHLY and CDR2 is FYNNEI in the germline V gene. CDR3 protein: CASSGTGRGYGYTF. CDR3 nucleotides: TGTGCCAGCAGTGGGACAGGACGAGGCTATGGCTACACCTTC.

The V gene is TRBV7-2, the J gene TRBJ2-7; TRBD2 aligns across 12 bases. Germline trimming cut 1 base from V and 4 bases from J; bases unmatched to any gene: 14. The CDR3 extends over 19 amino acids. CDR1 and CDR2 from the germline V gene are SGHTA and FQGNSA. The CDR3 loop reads CASSLDGTSGWYGNYEQYF. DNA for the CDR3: TGTGCCAGCAGCTTAGATGGGACTAGCGGGTGGTATGGGAATTACGAGCAGTACTTC.

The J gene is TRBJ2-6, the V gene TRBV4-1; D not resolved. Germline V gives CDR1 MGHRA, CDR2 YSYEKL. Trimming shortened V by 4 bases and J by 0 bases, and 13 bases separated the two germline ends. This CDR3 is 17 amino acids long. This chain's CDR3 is CASSRNEGFSGANVLTF. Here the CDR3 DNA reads TGCGCCAGCAGCCGGAACGAAGGGTTCTCTGGGGCCAACGTCCTGACTTTC.

The CDR3 here is CASSPPGAGVRGYTF. In DNA, the CDR3 is TGTGCCAGCTCACCACCGGGGGCAGGGGTCCGTGGCTACACCTTC. The chain uses TRBV18 and TRBJ1-2; D may be TRBD1 (6 bases). Trimming took 0 bases from V and 7 from J, leaving 15 bases between them. The CDR3 sequence is 15 residues long. Germline V CDR1 and CDR2: KGHSH, LQKENI. The complete variable domain, with remaining parts taken from reference TRBV18 and TRBJ1-2, reads NAGVMQNPRHLVRRRGQEARLRCSPMKGHSHVYWYRQLPEEGLKFMVYLQKENIIDESGMPKERFSAEFPKEGPSILRIQQVVRGDSAAYFCASSPPGAGVRGYTFGSGTRLTVV.

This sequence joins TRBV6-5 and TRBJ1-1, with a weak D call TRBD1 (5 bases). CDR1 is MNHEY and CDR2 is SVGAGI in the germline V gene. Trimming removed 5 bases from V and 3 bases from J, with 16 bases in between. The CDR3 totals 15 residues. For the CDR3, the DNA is TGTGCCAGCAGTCCCTTAACTCTCAGGGACACTGAAGCTTTCTTT. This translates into CASSPLTLRDTEAFF.

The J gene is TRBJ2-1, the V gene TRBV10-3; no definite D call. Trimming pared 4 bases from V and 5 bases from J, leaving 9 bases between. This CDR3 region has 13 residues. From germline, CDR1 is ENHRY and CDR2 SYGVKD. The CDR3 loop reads CAISGKVNNEQFF. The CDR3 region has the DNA TGTGCCATCAGTGGGAAGGTAAACAATGAGCAGTTCTTC.

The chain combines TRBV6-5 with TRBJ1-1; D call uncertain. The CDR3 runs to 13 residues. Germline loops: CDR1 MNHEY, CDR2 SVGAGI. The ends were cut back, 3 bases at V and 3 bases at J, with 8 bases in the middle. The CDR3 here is CASSYAGHTEAFF. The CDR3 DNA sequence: TGTGCCAGCAGTTATGCCGGACACACTGAAGCTTTCTTT.

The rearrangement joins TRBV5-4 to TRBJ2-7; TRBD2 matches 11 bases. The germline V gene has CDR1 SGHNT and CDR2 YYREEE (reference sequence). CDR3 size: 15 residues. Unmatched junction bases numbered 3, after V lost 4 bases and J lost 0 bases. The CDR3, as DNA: TGTGCCAGCAGCCATAGCGGGAGGGACTCCTACGAGCAGTACTTC. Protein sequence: CASSHSGRDSYEQYF. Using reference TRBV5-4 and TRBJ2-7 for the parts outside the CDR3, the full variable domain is ETGVTQSPTHLIKTRGQQVTLRCSSQSGHNTVSWYQQALGQGPQFIFQYYREEENGRGNFPPRFSGLQFPNYSSELNVNALELDDSALYLCASSHSGRDSYEQYFGPGTRLTVT.

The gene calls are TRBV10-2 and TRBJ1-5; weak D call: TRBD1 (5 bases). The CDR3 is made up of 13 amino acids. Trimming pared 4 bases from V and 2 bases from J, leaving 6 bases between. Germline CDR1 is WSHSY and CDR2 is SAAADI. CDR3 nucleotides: TGCGCCAGCAGTGGAGGGGGCAATCAGCCCCAGCATTTT. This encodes CASSGGGNQPQHF.

In DNA form, the CDR3 reads TGTGCCAGCAGCCCCCGGACAGGGCCTAACACTGAAGCTTTCTTT. The encoded protein is CASSPRTGPNTEAFF. The chain carries TRBV7-9 and TRBJ1-1; 8 bases are shared with TRBD1. Trimming cost V 5 bases and J 2 bases; bases outside gene matches: 7. CDR1 and CDR2 from the germline V gene are SEHNR and FQNEAQ (reference sequence). This CDR3 has 15 residues.